This entry lists 30 T cell receptor beta chains sequenced from one sample in a study of Ad26.COV2.S vaccination and SARS-CoV-2 variants. The protocol was immunoSEQ multiplex PCR, while the TCRdb copy is restricted to in-frame clones and leaves out a portion. This sample yields about 400,000 clones, of which approximately 92% are seen a single time; approximately 1.7% belongs to the top ten. Treatment of the sample: approximately 18 received Ad26.COV2.S at low or high dose, single or two shots; several received placebo; per-sample allocation not given. The study sampled participants on day 63 after the first vaccine or placebo injection. The source material was peripheral blood, sampled in a trial of Ad26.COV2.S vaccine versus placebo. All receptors come from a person aged 18-60 years who received the Ad26.COV2.S COVID-19 vaccine or a placebo.

The rearrangement uses TRBV5-8 and TRBJ1-5, with TRBD1 matching over 8 bases. V was pared by 3 bases and J by 6 bases, with 11 bases of the junction left unmatched. The CDR3 length is 16 residues. Germline CDR1 and CDR2: SGHTS and YDEGEE. CDR3 protein: CASSSARGRGGQPQHF. The CDR3 bases are TGTGCCAGCAGCTCGGCCAGGGGGCGGGGGGGTCAGCCCCAGCATTTT. Full variable domain (rest looked up from reference TRBV5-8 and TRBJ1-5): EAGVTQSPTHLIKTRGQQATLRCSPISGHTSVYWYQQALGLGLQFLLWYDEGEERNRGNFPPRFSGRQFPNYSSELNVNALELEDSALYLCASSSARGRGGQPQHFGDGTRLSIL.

This clone was observed once. The CDR3 nucleotides are TGTGCCGTGCGGGATGGGGCTAGCTCCTACAATGAGCAGTTCTTC. Amino acid sequence: CAVRDGASSYNEQFF. The chain uses TRBV7-6 and TRBJ2-1; possibly TRBD2 for D (6 bases). V gave up 11 bases and J gave up 0 bases, with 17 bases separating them. Germline CDR1 reads SGHVS; CDR2 reads FNYEAQ. The CDR3 consists of 15 residues.

This clone has a single count. The chain is built from TRBV7-2 and TRBJ2-7; TRBD2 aligns across 8 bases. The germline CDR1 and CDR2 sequences are SGHTA and FQGNSA. The CDR3 is made up of 15 amino acids. Trimming took 1 base from V and 3 from J; bases not matched to a gene: 5. CDR3 protein: CASSLELAAIYEQYF. CDR3 coding DNA: TGTGCCAGCAGCTTAGAACTAGCGGCGATCTACGAGCAGTACTTC.

This sequence joins TRBV7-2 and TRBJ2-7, with 7 bases matching TRBD1. Germline assignment: CDR1 SGHTA and CDR2 FQGNSA. V dropped 4 bases and J dropped 3; count of bases not matched to a gene: 3. This CDR3 is built from 13 residues. The CDR3 DNA reads as TGTGCCAGCAGCTACGGACAGGTCTACGAGCAGTACTTC. Protein product: CASSYGQVYEQYF. The variable domain in full, with the rest retrieved from reference TRBV7-2 and TRBJ2-7, is GAGVSQSPSNKVTEKGKDVELRCDPISGHTALYWYRQSLGQGLEFLIYFQGNSAPDKSGLPSDRFSAERTGGSVSTLTIQRTQQEDSAVYLCASSYGQVYEQYFGPGTRLTVT.

This clone was counted a few times. The rearrangement uses TRBV2 and TRBJ2-3, with TRBD1 matching 7 bases. The J segment lost 4 bases and the V segment lost 6 bases, leaving 10 bases of the junction unmatched. The CDR3 totals 15 residues. Per the germline V gene, CDR1 is SNHLY and CDR2 is FYNNEI. The CDR3 loop reads CASRIQGLSADTQYF. The CDR3 DNA reads as TGTGCCAGCAGGATACAGGGGCTCTCGGCAGATACGCAGTATTTT. Full variable domain (outside the CDR3, taken from reference TRBV2 and TRBJ2-3): EPEVTQTPSHQVTQMGQEVILRCVPISNHLYFYWYRQILGQKVEFLVSFYNNEISEKSEIFDDQFSVERPDGSNFTLKIRSTKLEDSAMYFCASRIQGLSADTQYFGPGTRLTVL.

The chain is built from TRBV7-2 and TRBJ2-3, with D unclear. The CDR3 totals 13 residues. The V gene lost 5 bases and the J gene lost 2 bases, with 8 bases spanning the gap. CDR1 and CDR2 from the germline V gene are SGHTA and FQGNSA. In DNA form, the CDR3 reads TGTGCCAGCAGCCCCCCAATCACAGATACGCAGTATTTT. Translated: CASSPPITDTQYF.

J is TRBJ2-7 and V is TRBV11-2; no firm D call. Trimming took off 0 bases at V and 2 bases at J, with 11 bases between the two ends. CDR1 is SGHAT and CDR2 is FQNNGV in the germline V gene. CDR3 length equals 15 residues. The CDR3 DNA is TGTGCCAGCAGCTTAGAAGGGCAGACCACCTACGAGCAGTACTTC. Its translation is CASSLEGQTTYEQYF.

This clone has only one observation. In DNA, the CDR3 is TGTGCCAGTAACGAGGCGGGTACGGGATACTACACCTTC. It translates to CASNEAGTGYYTF. This chain links TRBV19 with TRBJ1-2; the D is unclear. This CDR3 region has 13 residues. V lost 7 bases, J lost 10 bases, and 19 bases lay in between. Germline assignment: CDR1 LNHDA and CDR2 SQIVND (reference sequence).

The chain employs TRBV2 and TRBJ2-5; 15 bases fit TRBD2. V gave up 6 bases and J gave up 1 base; unmatched junction bases: 15. CDR1 is SNHLY and CDR2 is FYNNEI in the germline V gene. The CDR3 consists of 20 residues. CDR3 in DNA: TGTGCCAGCAGGGCCGGGACTAGCGGGGGGTATGTTCCAGTCCAAGAGACCCAGTACTTC. Translating it yields CASRAGTSGGYVPVQETQYF.

The chain joins TRBV6-2 or TRBV6-3 to TRBJ1-4; TRBD1 might be the D (6 bases). The CDR3 spans 17 residues. Germline CDR1 is MNHEY and CDR2 is SVGEGT. With 6 bases removed from V and 0 bases from J, the gap between germline ends came to 17 bases. The CDR3 loop reads CASSPGQLLTTNEKLFF. The DNA of the CDR3 is TGTGCCAGCAGCCCCGGACAGCTACTAACAACTAATGAAAAACTGTTTTTT.

This clone has a single count. The V and J genes are TRBV4-1 and TRBJ2-3; 8 bases align to TRBD1. CDR1 and CDR2 from the germline V gene are MGHRA and YSYEKL. The CDR3 length is 18 residues. V shed 1 base, J shed 2 bases, and the junction held 11 bases outside the gene matches. The CDR3: CASSQGRITGGNTDTQYF. The CDR3 DNA is TGCGCCAGCAGCCAAGGACGTATAACAGGGGGAAACACAGATACGCAGTATTTT.

This chain links TRBV5-6 with TRBJ2-7; weak D call: TRBD2 (5 bases). Per the germline V gene, CDR1 is SGHDT and CDR2 is YYEEEE. The length of the CDR3 is 12 residues. Trimming stripped 2 bases from V and 7 bases from J, with 10 bases between. The CDR3 spells CASSLGPGEQYF. In nucleotides, the CDR3 is TGTGCCAGCAGCTTAGGACCGGGAGAGCAGTACTTC. Variable domain in full (rest from reference TRBV5-6 and TRBJ2-7): DAGVTQSPTHLIKTRGQQVTLRCSPKSGHDTVSWYQQALGQGPQFIFQYYEEEERQRGNFPDRFSGHQFPNYSSELNVNALLLGDSALYLCASSLGPGEQYFGPGTRLTVT.

This rearrangement joins TRBV30 to TRBJ1-1; maybe TRBD1 (6 bases). Trimming left V 4 bases short and J 8 bases short, with 11 bases between. The CDR3 is 11 residues long. Germline values: CDR1 GTSNPN, CDR2 SVGIG (reference sequence). Here the CDR3 DNA reads TGTGCCTGGACCCGAGGACAGGAAGCTTTCTTT. It codes for CAWTRGQEAFF.

This chain joins TRBV5-8 and TRBJ1-4; a possible D gene is TRBD1 (5 bases). CDR1 SGHTS and CDR2 YDEGEE come from the germline V gene. This CDR3 is 13 amino acids long. V shed 4 bases and J shed 6 bases, with 10 bases lying between them. CDR3 nucleotide sequence: TGTGCCAGCAGCCGGGGGGAAGATGAAAAACTGTTTTTT. Its protein product is CASSRGEDEKLFF.

The J gene is TRBJ2-7, the V gene TRBV7-2; D not certain. Germline V gene sequence: CDR1 SGHTA, CDR2 FQGNSA. The CDR3 is made up of 13 amino acids. Between the trimmed V and J ends, which lost 4 bases and 0 bases, there was a span of 7 bases. CDR3: CASSSYLSYEQYF. The CDR3 coding sequence is TGTGCCAGCAGCTCGTATCTCTCCTACGAGCAGTACTTC.

V usage is TRBV27 and J usage is TRBJ1-1; 9 bases align to TRBD1. V dropped 4 bases and J dropped 8; count of bases not matched to a gene: 8. Germline V gene lookup returns CDR1 MNHEY and CDR2 SMNVEV (reference sequence). The length of the CDR3 is 14 residues. The CDR3 DNA is TGTGCCAGCAGTTGGGGACCCGGACAGGGGGAAGCTTTCTTT. Its protein is CASSWGPGQGEAFF.

The chain uses TRBV6-2 or TRBV6-3 and TRBJ2-2; unclear D gene. Trimming removed 4 bases at V and 5 bases at J, with 11 bases between. Germline CDR1 and CDR2: MNHEY and SVGEGT. The CDR3 has 14 residues. The CDR3 nucleotides read TGTGCCAGCAGTTCCCTCACTGGTACCGGGGAGCTGTTTTTT. Translating it yields CASSSLTGTGELFF.

This chain links TRBV28 with TRBJ1-2; D unclear. Germline V CDR1 and CDR2: MDHEN, SYDVKM. CDR3 length equals 15 residues. The ends were cut back, 3 bases at V and 4 bases at J, with 15 bases in the middle. CDR3 sequence (DNA): TGTGCCAGCAGTTTTAGATGGGTGCGGGGCTATGGCTACACCTTC. Its protein product is CASSFRWVRGYGYTF.

In this sample, this clone turned up a few times. The rearrangement links TRBV6-1 to TRBJ2-2, with D unresolved. V was clipped by 2 bases and J by 0 bases, with 7 bases between them. CDR1 and CDR2 (germline): MNHNS, SASEGT. The CDR3 sequence is 15 residues long. The CDR3 loop is CASSEYAANTGELFF. CDR3 nucleotides: TGTGCCAGCAGTGAATATGCGGCGAACACCGGGGAGCTGTTTTTT.

This clone was counted a few times. The chain uses TRBV5-4 and TRBJ1-5; D unresolved. Trimming pared 3 bases from V and 2 bases from J, leaving 12 bases between. Germline CDR1 reads SGHNT; CDR2 reads YYREEE (reference sequence). This CDR3 spans 15 amino acids. In DNA form, the CDR3 reads TGTGCCAGCAGCTCGGACGGATTCGGCAATCAGCCCCAGCATTTT. Translation gives CASSSDGFGNQPQHF.

V gene TRBV11-2 combines with J gene TRBJ1-4; 7 positions match TRBD1. The V gene end was trimmed by 4 bases and the J gene end by 5 bases; junction bases not matched to a gene: 7. Germline V CDR1 and CDR2: SGHAT, FQNNGV. The CDR3 runs to 15 residues. The CDR3: CASSYGPTGNEKLFF. CDR3 sequence (DNA): TGTGCCAGCAGCTACGGTCCGACAGGGAATGAAAAACTGTTTTTT. The whole variable domain, filled in from reference TRBV11-2 and TRBJ1-4, reads EAGVAQSPRYKIIEKRQSVAFWCNPISGHATLYWYQQILGQGPKLLIQFQNNGVVDDSQLPKDRFSAERLKGVDSTLKIQPAKLEDSAVYLCASSYGPTGNEKLFFGSGTQLSVL.

The chain joins TRBV19 to TRBJ1-6, with a possible D match to TRBD1 (5 bases). Germline V gene data show CDR1 as LNHDA and CDR2 as SQIVND (reference sequence). The length of the CDR3 is 15 residues. Trimming cost V 3 bases and J 10 bases, with 16 bases left between them. The CDR3 DNA reads TGTGCCAGTAGTATTTCCACAGGCGGAAACTCACCCCTCCACTTT. It encodes CASSISTGGNSPLHF.

The chain carries TRBV19 and TRBJ1-5, with a possible D match to TRBD1 (6 bases). Germline loops: CDR1 LNHDA, CDR2 SQIVND (reference sequence). The CDR3 spans 15 residues. Trimming left V 5 bases short and J 0 bases short, with 11 bases between. CDR3 amino acids: CASSWTVNSNQPQHF. In DNA form, the CDR3 reads TGTGCCAGTAGTTGGACAGTTAATAGCAATCAGCCCCAGCATTTT.

CDR3 coding DNA: TGTGCCACCAGCAGAGTACGGTACAATGAGCAGTTCTTC. It encodes CATSRVRYNEQFF. The rearrangement joins TRBV15 to TRBJ2-1; D is ambiguous. With 1 base removed from V and 4 bases from J, the gap between germline ends came to 5 bases. The CDR3 has 13 residues. Germline values: CDR1 LNHNV, CDR2 YYDKDF (reference sequence).

This clone was detected only once. The junction shows a germline mismatch at one end, possibly a read error. The genes are TRBV6-2 or TRBV6-3 and TRBJ1-6, with D perhaps TRBD1 (6 bases). The CDR3 is 15 residues long. CDR1 and CDR2 from the germline V gene are MNHEY and SVGEGT. The CDR3 reads CASTYPWGADSPLHF. DNA of the CDR3: TGTGCCAGCACTTACCCTTGGGGGGCAGATTCACCCCTCCACTTT.

J is TRBJ2-3 and V is TRBV7-2, with D possibly matching TRBD1 (5 bases). Germline V gives CDR1 SGHTA, CDR2 FQGNSA. The V end lost 1 base, the J end lost 1 base, and 9 bases lay between the germline ends. The CDR3 spans 15 residues. This CDR3 reads CASSLESRGTDTQYF. The DNA of the CDR3 is TGTGCCAGCAGCTTAGAGAGCAGGGGCACAGATACGCAGTATTTT.

This chain joins TRBV7-9 and TRBJ2-2; the D gene is possibly TRBD2 (7 bases). The CDR3 spans 16 residues. Trimming stripped 3 bases from V and 2 bases from J, with 13 bases between. The germline V gene encodes CDR1 SEHNR and CDR2 FQNEAQ (reference sequence). CDR3 nucleotides: TGTGCCAGCAGCTTTACCCGGGGGGCAAACACCGGGGAGCTGTTTTTT. Protein: CASSFTRGANTGELFF.

Concerning this clone: Relative to the germline gene, one junction end is altered; a read error may explain this. The chain couples TRBV4-1 to TRBJ1-2; 12 positions agree with TRBD1. Per germline, CDR1 MGHRA and CDR2 YSYEKL. There are 14 residues in the CDR3. Here the CDR3 reads CASSQEWGTGGYTF. The CDR3 nucleotides are TGCGCCAGCAGCCAAGAGTGGGGGACAGGGGGCTATACCTTC.

The chain combines TRBV15 with TRBJ1-2, with 8 bases aligning to TRBD1. This CDR3 spans 13 amino acids. Germline CDR1 LNHNV, CDR2 YYDKDF (reference sequence). V lost 5 bases and J lost 4; bases outside the gene matches: 3. The CDR3 here is CATSGGTGYGYTF. In DNA, the CDR3 is TGTGCCACCAGCGGAGGGACAGGCTATGGCTACACCTTC.

The genes are TRBV6-2 or TRBV6-3 and TRBJ2-7; TRBD1 or TRBD2 may be the D gene (5 bases each). CDR1 is MNHEY and CDR2 is SVGEGT in the germline V gene. Trimming cost V 0 bases and J 2 bases, with 11 bases left between them. This CDR3 has 15 residues. The DNA for the CDR3 is TGTGCCAGCAGTTACTCCGGGACGGGAACCTACGAGCAGTACTTC. It specifies CASSYSGTGTYEQYF.